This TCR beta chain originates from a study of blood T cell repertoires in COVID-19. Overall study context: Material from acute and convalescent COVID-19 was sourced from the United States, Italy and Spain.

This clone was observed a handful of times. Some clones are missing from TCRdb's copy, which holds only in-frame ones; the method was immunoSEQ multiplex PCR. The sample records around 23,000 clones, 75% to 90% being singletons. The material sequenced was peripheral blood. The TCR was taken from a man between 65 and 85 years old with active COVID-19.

CDR3 sequence: CATSRVRGPYEQYF. The CDR3 coding sequence is TGTGCCACCAGCAGAGTGAGGGGGCCGTACGAGCAGTACTTC. The V call is TRBV15, the J call TRBJ2-7; the match to TRBD1 covers 7 bases. The CDR3 is made up of 14 amino acids. Germline V CDR1 and CDR2: LNHNV, YYDKDF (reference sequence). V dropped 1 base and J dropped 4; count of bases not matched to a gene: 4. Full variable domain (missing parts from reference TRBV15 and TRBJ2-7): DAMVIQNPRYQVTQFGKPVTLSCSQTLNHNVMYWYQQKSSQAPKLLFHYYDKDFNNEADTPDNFQSRRPNTSFCFLDIRSPGLGDTAMYLCATSRVRGPYEQYFGPGTRLTVT.